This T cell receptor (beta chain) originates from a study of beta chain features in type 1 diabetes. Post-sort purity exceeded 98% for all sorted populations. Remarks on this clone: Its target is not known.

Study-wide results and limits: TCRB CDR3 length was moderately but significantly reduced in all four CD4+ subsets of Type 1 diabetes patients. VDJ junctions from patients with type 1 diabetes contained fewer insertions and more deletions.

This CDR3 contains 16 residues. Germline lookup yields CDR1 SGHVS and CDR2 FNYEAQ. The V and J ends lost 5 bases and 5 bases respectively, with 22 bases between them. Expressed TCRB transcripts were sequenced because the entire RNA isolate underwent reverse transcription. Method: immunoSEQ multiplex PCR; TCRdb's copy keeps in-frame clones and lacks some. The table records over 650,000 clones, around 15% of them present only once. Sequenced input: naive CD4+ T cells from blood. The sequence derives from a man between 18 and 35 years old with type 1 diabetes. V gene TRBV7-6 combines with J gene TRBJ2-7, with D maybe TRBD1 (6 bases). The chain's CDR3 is CASSRAKDSGGHEQYF. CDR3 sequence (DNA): TGTGCCAGCAGCCGAGCCAAGGACAGTGGAGGCCACGAGCAGTACTTC.